Following are 13 T cell receptor beta chains from one sample sequenced in a study of OX40 agonist ivuxolimab in advanced cancers. Method: immunoSEQ multiplex PCR; TCRdb's copy keeps in-frame clones and lacks some. Found here are 50,000 to 65,000 clones, over 75% of them singletons; the top ten hold less than 1.2%. Here the sequenced sample was CD4+ or CD8+ T cells sorted from blood, taken in a trial of the OX40 agonist ivuxolimab. These receptors originate from an adult with an advanced solid tumor such as melanoma, head and neck, liver or kidney cancer.

The chain couples TRBV2 to TRBJ1-4, with D perhaps matching TRBD1 (5 bases). V lost 8 bases to trimming and J lost 8 bases, with 18 bases between them. Germline V CDR1 and CDR2: SNHLY, FYNNEI. There are 14 residues in the CDR3. The chain's CDR3 is CASLWDGRNEKLFF. In nucleotides, the CDR3 is TGTGCCAGCCTCTGGGACGGACGGAACGAAAAACTGTTTTTT.

This clone was seen only a few times. The chain uses TRBV5-6 and TRBJ1-1, with D perhaps TRBD1 (5 bases). In germline, CDR1 is SGHDT, CDR2 YYEEEE. The germline V and J ends were trimmed by 1 base and 1 base, with 8 bases remaining between them. The CDR3 sequence is 14 residues long. The CDR3 DNA follows: TGTGCCAGCAGCTTGCCCGGGGGGAACACTGAAGCTTTCTTT. Protein: CASSLPGGNTEAFF.

This chain connects TRBV9 to TRBJ2-3; D tentatively fits TRBD1 or TRBD2 (5 bases each). Trimming removed 4 bases from V and 5 bases from J, with 14 bases in between. CDR1 and CDR2 from the germline V gene are SGDLS and YYNGEE. CDR3 length: 14 amino acids. Here the CDR3 DNA reads TGTGCCAGCAGCCCACCTCCGGGGCGAGATACGCAGTATTTT. Encoded protein: CASSPPPGRDTQYF.

This clone was recorded a few times. The chain is built from TRBV7-3 and TRBJ2-3; possible D gene TRBD2, 6 bases. The CDR3 contains 14 residues. V was shortened by 6 bases and J by 1 base, with 11 bases between the two germline ends. The germline gives CDR1 SGHTA, CDR2 FQGTGA. As DNA, the CDR3 is TGTGCCAGCAGGGAGGGAAGGGGCACAGATACGCAGTATTTT. Translation: CASREGRGTDTQYF.

The rearrangement links TRBV5-5 to TRBJ2-2; D gene uncertain. The CDR3 contains 13 residues. V was trimmed by 4 bases and J by 2 bases, leaving 6 bases between them. Germline CDR1 SGHKS, CDR2 YYEKEE (reference sequence). CDR3 amino acids: CASSRGNTGELFF. As DNA, the CDR3 is TGTGCCAGCAGCCGTGGTAACACCGGGGAGCTGTTTTTT. The variable domain in full, with the rest retrieved from reference TRBV5-5 and TRBJ2-2, is DAGVTQSPTHLIKTRGQQVTLRCSPISGHKSVSWYQQVLGQGPQFIFQYYEKEERGRGNFPDRFSARQFPNYSSELNVNALLLGDSALYLCASSRGNTGELFFGEGSRLTVL.

The chain joins TRBV30 to TRBJ1-3; D is unresolved. This CDR3 is built from 13 residues. The V and J ends lost 4 bases and 1 base respectively, with 8 bases between them. The germline V gene has CDR1 GTSNPN and CDR2 SVGIG (reference sequence). The CDR3 nucleotides read TGTGCCTGGACCAAGACTTCTGGAAACACCATATATTTT. The encoded protein is CAWTKTSGNTIYF. The full variable domain, completed using reference TRBV30 and TRBJ1-3, is SQTIHQWPATLVQPVGSPLSLECTVEGTSNPNLYWYRQAAGRGLQLLFYSVGIGQISSEVPQNLSASRPQDRQFILSSKKLLLSDSGFYLCAWTKTSGNTIYFGEGSWLTVV.

This sequence joins TRBV5-6 and TRBJ2-6; possibly TRBD2 for D (6 bases). CDR1 and CDR2 from the germline V gene are SGHDT and YYEEEE. This CDR3 is built from 17 residues. Trimming stripped 2 bases from V and 4 bases from J, with 16 bases between. CDR3 loop: CASSFAPWGLGANVLTF. In nucleotides, the CDR3 is TGTGCCAGCAGCTTCGCTCCCTGGGGACTCGGGGCCAACGTCCTGACTTTC.

V usage is TRBV10-3 and J usage is TRBJ2-1; possible D gene TRBD1, 6 bases. CDR3 length equals 15 residues. Germline V gene data show CDR1 as ENHRY and CDR2 as SYGVKD. The V gene lost 0 bases and the J gene lost 10 bases, with 16 bases spanning the gap. CDR3 loop: CAISESSPGEGEQFF. CDR3 nucleotide sequence: TGTGCCATCAGTGAGTCGAGTCCAGGGGAAGGGGAGCAGTTCTTC.

The sample holds many counts of this clone. The chain has TRBV29-1 and TRBJ1-1; no firm D call. CDR1 and CDR2 from the germline V gene are SQVTM and ANQGSEA. The V end lost 4 bases, the J end lost 1 base, and 19 bases lay between the germline ends. The CDR3 is made up of 16 amino acids. The CDR3 loop is CSVGVRGSKRNTEAFF. CDR3 in DNA: TGCAGCGTTGGGGTCCGGGGATCAAAGAGGAACACTGAAGCTTTCTTT.

The chain links TRBV7-3 to TRBJ2-3, with D uncertain. Germline CDR1 reads SGHTA; CDR2 reads FQGTGA. V lost 1 base, J lost 4 bases, and 12 bases lay in between. The CDR3 runs 15 residues. The CDR3 nucleotides read TGTGCCAGCAGCTTAAGTGGGGTCGGCCCAGATACGCAGTATTTT. Its protein product is CASSLSGVGPDTQYF.

Comment on this clone: The sample carries other DNA sequences with the same CDR3. The chain recombines TRBV9 with TRBJ2-1; 8 bases are a match to TRBD2. The V segment lost 0 bases and the J segment 3 bases; nucleotides outside the gene matches: 2. The CDR3 is 15 residues long. CDR1 and CDR2 (germline): SGDLS, YYNGEE. CDR3 bases: TGTGCCAGCAGCGTAGCGGGGGGGAGCTACAATGAGCAGTTCTTC. Translation: CASSVAGGSYNEQFF.

The chain couples TRBV11-1 to TRBJ2-1, with TRBD2 matching 9 bases. Trimming cost V 1 base and J 10 bases; bases outside gene matches: 11. CDR3 length equals 16 residues. In germline, CDR1 is SGHAT, CDR2 FQDESV (reference sequence). The DNA of the CDR3 is TGTGCCAGCAGCTTAGTGGGAGCGGGGGGCCGTCAAGAGCAGTTCTTC. This codes for CASSLVGAGGRQEQFF.

The genes are TRBV7-2 and TRBJ1-2; TRBD1 agrees at 9 bases. J lost 3 bases, V lost 5 bases, and 4 bases had no gene match. The CDR3 is made up of 14 amino acids. Per germline, CDR1 SGHTA and CDR2 FQGNSA. For the CDR3, the DNA is TGTGCCAGCAGCCCACGGACAGGGGACTATGGCTACACCTTC. It specifies CASSPRTGDYGYTF.